Presented here are 24 T cell receptor beta chains from one specimen sequenced in a study of cytomegalovirus exposure and HLA in healthy donors. PCR was performed using 60 Vbeta and 13 Jbeta primers. Data came from immunoSEQ multiplex PCR; TCRdb stores just in-frame clones and leaves some out. The table lists 95,000 to 110,000 clones, roughly 80% of them singletons. The sample consisted of PBMCs. Receptors were obtained from a man aged 25 to 40 in good health and CMV-seronegative.

The V gene is TRBV6-5, the J gene TRBJ2-5, with TRBD1 matching over 7 bases. Trimming cost V 5 bases and J 4 bases; bases outside gene matches: 7. The CDR3 is 14 amino acids. CDR1 is MNHEY and CDR2 is SVGAGI in the germline V gene. Here the CDR3 DNA reads TGTGCCAGCAGTAGACAGGGAATGGGAGAGACCCAGTACTTC. It codes for CASSRQGMGETQYF.

In this sample, this clone turned up a few times. This CDR3 reads CASSQGVWREGPNEQFF. CDR3 nucleotides: TGTGCCAGCAGCCAAGGAGTCTGGCGGGAGGGCCCCAATGAGCAGTTCTTC. The rearrangement joins TRBV4-2 to TRBJ2-1; 9 bases are a match to TRBD2. Germline V gene data show CDR1 as LGHNA and CDR2 as YNFKEQ. The junction had 10 bases not matched to a gene; V was cut back by 1 base and J by 6 bases. This CDR3 contains 17 residues.

The chain uses TRBV10-2 and TRBJ2-4; no firm D call. Deletions cut 3 bases from V and 2 bases from J, with 11 bases between. Germline V gene sequence: CDR1 WSHSY, CDR2 SAAADI. The CDR3 is 15 amino acids. This CDR3 reads CASSESLVTKNIQYF. The CDR3 nucleotides read TGCGCCAGCAGTGAAAGTTTAGTAACCAAAAACATTCAGTACTTC.

The genes are TRBV30 and TRBJ2-5; possibly TRBD2 for D (6 bases). The CDR3 runs to 13 residues. Germline loops: CDR1 GTSNPN, CDR2 SVGIG (reference sequence). V lost 1 base, J lost 11 bases, and 17 bases lay in between. The CDR3 DNA sequence: TGTGCCTGGAGTGCCGGTGGATGGGGGGAGCAGTACTTC. This sequence encodes CAWSAGGWGEQYF.

The chain is built from TRBV21-1 and TRBJ2-2; the table names TRBD1, a call not compared with the DNA. TRBV21-1 has pseudogene status. CDR3 length equals 17 residues. The CDR3 DNA is TGTGCCCTAGGGGCAGGGGGTTATATCCGTGTCACCGGGGAGCTGTTTTTT. This codes for CALGAGGYIRVTGELFF.

V is TRBV5-1 and J is TRBJ2-5, with a possible D match to TRBD1 (8 bases). Germline V gene data show CDR1 as SGHRS and CDR2 as YFSETQ. The CDR3 covers 14 residues. Trimming removed 6 bases at V and 4 bases at J, with 16 bases between. The CDR3 is CASTGGQVRETQYF. CDR3 in DNA: TGCGCCAGCACGGGGGGACAGGTTCGAGAGACCCAGTACTTC.

CDR3 loop: CASSFDQPQHF. Here the CDR3 DNA reads TGTGCCAGCAGTTTCGATCAGCCCCAGCATTTT. This sequence joins TRBV28 and TRBJ1-5; no clear D gene. The V gene lost 3 bases and the J gene lost 5 bases, with 2 bases spanning the gap. Germline loops: CDR1 MDHEN, CDR2 SYDVKM. This CDR3 is 11 amino acids long. Supplemented by reference TRBV28 and TRBJ1-5, the full variable domain reads DVKVTQSSRYLVKRTGEKVFLECVQDMDHENMFWYRQDPGLGLRLIYFSYDVKMKEKGDIPEGYSVSREKKERFSLILESASTNQTSMYLCASSFDQPQHFGDGTRLSIL.

This clone was seen a single time. The rearrangement joins TRBV5-6 to TRBJ1-2; D remains unclear. CDR1 and CDR2 from the germline V gene are SGHDT and YYEEEE. Trimming pared 1 base from V and 3 bases from J, leaving 7 bases between. The CDR3 has 13 amino acids. The CDR3 region is CASSLSGDYGYTF. CDR3 sequence (DNA): TGTGCCAGCAGCTTGTCGGGTGACTATGGCTACACCTTC.

The chain uses TRBV18 and TRBJ2-5; TRBD1 agrees at 9 bases. Germline V lookup: CDR1 KGHSH, CDR2 LQKENI. The ends lost 3 bases at V and 5 bases at J; junction bases unmatched: 4. The CDR3 runs to 14 residues. The CDR3 coding sequence is TGTGCCAGCTCACCGGGACAGGGTTTGGAGACCCAGTACTTC. It yields the protein CASSPGQGLETQYF.

The CDR3 DNA is TGTGCCAGCAGCCAAGACGGCGGGGGGGACTCCTACAATGAGCAGTTCTTC. Its translation: CASSQDGGGDSYNEQFF. This chain joins TRBV4-2 and TRBJ2-1, with 9 positions matching TRBD2. With 0 bases clipped from V and 0 bases from J, the junction kept 3 bases outside the gene matches. The CDR3 runs to 17 residues. CDR1 and CDR2 (germline): LGHNA, YNFKEQ.

The chain employs TRBV7-2 and TRBJ2-1; D perhaps matches TRBD1 (5 bases). V lost 5 bases to trimming and J lost 3 bases, with 11 bases between them. Germline V gene data show CDR1 as SGHTA and CDR2 as FQGNSA. This CDR3 is 14 amino acids long. In DNA, the CDR3 is TGTGCCAGCAGCCCCCGACAGATCTACAATGAGCAGTTCTTC. It yields the protein CASSPRQIYNEQFF.

The V gene is TRBV9, the J gene TRBJ1-1; D is possibly TRBD1 (5 bases). CDR3 length: 15 amino acids. The V end lost 4 bases, the J end lost 0 bases, and 13 bases lay between the germline ends. The germline V gene encodes CDR1 SGDLS and CDR2 YYNGEE. CDR3 amino acids: CASSPLGGMNTEAFF. CDR3 nucleotide sequence: TGTGCCAGCAGCCCCCTGGGGGGGATGAACACTGAAGCTTTCTTT.

In this sample, this clone turned up a few times. Written as DNA, the CDR3 is TGCGCCAGCAGCCATCCTCCGGGACTAGCTGACACAGATACGCAGTATTTT. It encodes CASSHPPGLADTDTQYF. The chain recombines TRBV4-1 with TRBJ2-3; the match to TRBD2 covers 9 bases. The CDR3 spans 17 residues. Germline CDR1 is MGHRA and CDR2 is YSYEKL. Trimming at V came to 3 bases and at J to 2 bases, leaving 9 bases not matched to a gene.

This chain uses TRBV5-1 with TRBJ2-2, with D possibly being TRBD2 (5 bases). Germline assignment: CDR1 SGHRS and CDR2 YFSETQ. The CDR3 has 12 residues. With 3 bases removed from V and 6 bases from J, the gap between germline ends came to 6 bases. CDR3 in amino acids: CASSSSPGELFF. In nucleotides, the CDR3 is TGCGCCAGCAGCTCTAGCCCCGGGGAGCTGTTTTTT. The whole variable domain, filled in from reference TRBV5-1 and TRBJ2-2, reads KAGVTQTPRYLIKTRGQQVTLSCSPISGHRSVSWYQQTPGQGLQFLFEYFSETQRNKGNFPGRFSGRQFSNSRSEMNVSTLELGDSALYLCASSSSPGELFFGEGSRLTVL.

The V call is TRBV7-3, the J call TRBJ2-5, with D maybe TRBD2 (5 bases). The germline V gene encodes CDR1 SGHTA and CDR2 FQGTGA. CDR3 length: 13 residues. V was cut by 0 bases and J by 9 bases, with 11 bases left in between. The CDR3 DNA reads as TGTGCCAGCAGCTTAACCGGGGTTCCGCCCCAGTACTTC. It specifies CASSLTGVPPQYF.

The genes are TRBV5-4 and TRBJ2-2, with TRBD1 matching 9 bases. Unmatched junction bases numbered 2, after V lost 2 bases and J lost 6 bases. This CDR3 is built from 14 residues. Germline V gives CDR1 SGHNT, CDR2 YYREEE (reference sequence). CDR3 amino acids: CASSFDRGSGELFF. The CDR3 nucleotides are TGTGCCAGCAGCTTCGACAGGGGGTCCGGGGAGCTGTTTTTT.

The gene calls are TRBV4-1 and TRBJ2-6, with D possibly being TRBD2 (5 bases). Trimming removed 0 bases from V and 0 bases from J, with 9 bases in between. Per germline, CDR1 MGHRA and CDR2 YSYEKL. This CDR3 region has 17 residues. The CDR3 protein is CASSQDRGYSGANVLTF. DNA of the CDR3: TGCGCCAGCAGCCAAGATCGCGGGTACTCTGGGGCCAACGTCCTGACTTTC.

The chain links TRBV6-5 to TRBJ1-5; TRBD1 is a possible D gene (5 bases). With 8 bases removed from V and 3 bases from J, the gap between germline ends came to 14 bases. The CDR3 is 14 residues long. The V gene's germline CDR1 is MNHEY and CDR2 SVGAGI. The DNA for the CDR3 is TGTGCCAGCGGATGGGGCAGTCTCAATCAGCCCCAGCATTTT. Encoded protein: CASGWGSLNQPQHF.

The rearrangement uses TRBV27 and TRBJ1-2; 8 bases fit TRBD1. This CDR3 contains 12 residues. CDR1 is MNHEY and CDR2 is SMNVEV in the germline V gene (reference sequence). With 6 bases clipped from V and 7 bases from J, the junction kept 4 bases outside the gene matches. In nucleotides, the CDR3 is TGTGCCAGCAGGCAGGGGGCAATTGGCTACACCTTC. Protein: CASRQGAIGYTF.

The chain links TRBV5-1 to TRBJ2-7; 8 nucleotides align to TRBD1. The germline V gene encodes CDR1 SGHRS and CDR2 YFSETQ. The junction had 6 bases not matched to a gene; V was cut back by 4 bases and J by 3 bases. The CDR3 totals 14 residues. CDR3: CASSPDRELYEQYF. In DNA form, the CDR3 reads TGCGCCAGCAGCCCGGACAGGGAGCTCTACGAGCAGTACTTC.

In regard to this clone: This sample also contains other DNA sequences that code for the same CDR3. V is TRBV19 and J is TRBJ1-5; D is undetermined. CDR1 and CDR2 (germline): LNHDA, SQIVND (reference sequence). The CDR3 spans 13 residues. The ends were cut back, 8 bases at V and 2 bases at J, with 10 bases in the middle. In nucleotides, the CDR3 is TGTGCCAGTCGGCGGGGTCGCAATCAGCCCCAGCATTTT. Protein product: CASRRGRNQPQHF.

This rearrangement joins TRBV5-1 to TRBJ1-4, with 10 bases aligning to TRBD1. There are 15 residues in the CDR3. V dropped 5 bases and J dropped 6; count of bases not matched to a gene: 7. CDR1 and CDR2 from the germline V gene are SGHRS and YFSETQ. The CDR3 DNA sequence: TGCGCCAGCAGGAGGACCGGGACAGGGGATGAAAAACTGTTTTTT. It translates to CASRRTGTGDEKLFF. Drawing the rest from reference TRBV5-1 and TRBJ1-4, the complete variable domain is KAGVTQTPRYLIKTRGQQVTLSCSPISGHRSVSWYQQTPGQGLQFLFEYFSETQRNKGNFPGRFSGRQFSNSRSEMNVSTLELGDSALYLCASRRTGTGDEKLFFGSGTQLSVL.

The chain uses TRBV4-1 and TRBJ1-6, with TRBD1 identical over 9 bases. V lost 1 base to trimming and J lost 13 bases; unmatched junction nucleotides: 14. Per germline, CDR1 MGHRA and CDR2 YSYEKL. The CDR3 consists of 17 residues. CDR3 DNA sequence: TGCGCCAGCAGCCAAGCTCCCGGGACAGGGCGACATCATCCCCTCCACTTT. It codes for CASSQAPGTGRHHPLHF.

The V call is TRBV28, the J call TRBJ2-7; weak D call: TRBD2 (6 bases). This CDR3 has 16 residues. Trimming removed 4 bases at V and 1 base at J, with 17 bases between. CDR1 MDHEN and CDR2 SYDVKM come from the germline V gene. The CDR3: CASSSTTRRESYEQYF. DNA for the CDR3: TGTGCCAGCAGTTCCACGACCCGGAGGGAGTCCTACGAGCAGTACTTC.